The clone carrying this TCR beta chain was seen only once. J was trimmed by 8 bases and V by 2 bases; bases with no gene match: 10. The CDR3 is 17 amino acids. The germline V gene has CDR1 MGHRA and CDR2 YSYEKL. This sample is drawn from a study of technical replicates of blood from several donors. The assay was immunoSEQ multiplex PCR, and TCRdb's table has in-frame clones only and misses some. This table holds roughly 13,000 clones, around 82% found once. This sequence joins TRBV4-1 and TRBJ2-1; 12 bases line up with TRBD2. The sequence was obtained from a human donor in good health. The sample was PBMCs. The chain's CDR3 is CASSQKFGLAGMDEQFF. The CDR3 nucleotides read TGCGCCAGCAGCCAAAAGTTCGGACTAGCGGGAATGGATGAGCAGTTCTTC.